The present TCR beta chain was sequenced within a study of T cells in Graves' hyperthyroidism and ophthalmopathy. Study-wide results and limits: In blood, most of the thyroid clonotypes expanded above 0.001 were also present. Ophthalmopathy was model-predicted a median around seven months pre-onset.

Concerning this clonotype itself: Its antigen is not identified.

Amplification yielded TCR beta CDR3 regions, with RNA transcripts as the source. The HTBI set primed first-round TCR CDR3 RT-PCR. TCRdb independently ran MiXCR on the multiplex PCR reads; one entry per CDR3 protein. The data contain around 540,000 distinct CDR3 sequences, about 43% of them singletons. The CDR3 contains 15 residues. Germline CDR1 and CDR2: SNHLY and FYNNEI. V gave up 0 bases and J gave up 5 bases; unmatched junction bases: 2. Material for sequencing was peripheral blood or thyroid tissue (not recorded which). This TCR came from a woman aged 18-30 years with Graves' hyperthyroidism. The V and J genes are TRBV2 and TRBJ2-5; TRBD1 matches at 11 bases. The CDR3 spells CASSEAGQGVETQYF. The CDR3 region has the DNA TGTGCCAGCAGTGAAGCGGGACAGGGGGTGGAGACCCAGTACTTC.